A single TCR beta chain is shown here with its context. As yet, its antigen is unknown. From CD4+ cells came CD45RA+ naive and CD45RA-negative memory subsets. The data were taken from a study of shared clonotypes between healthy human individuals. Looking at the study overall: The people who gave samples were two women and a few men aged 18 to 49. Study-level results: Rarefaction demonstrated incomplete sorted-subset sequencing despite large depth. Few donors limited the genetic and exposure-history diversity represented.

The data were produced by immunoSEQ multiplex PCR, yet TCRdb's version contains in-frame clones alone and is incomplete. Here the sample spans about 520,000 clones, around 95% being singletons. This CDR3 is 18 amino acids long. V lost 3 bases to trimming and J lost 0 bases; unmatched junction nucleotides: 9. The V gene's germline CDR1 is MGHDK and CDR2 SYGVNS. The sequencing input was naive CD4+ T cells sorted from blood. Subset defined: CD45RA+ positively selected. V is TRBV25-1 and J is TRBJ2-1; 9 bases are shared with TRBD2. This sequence originates from a woman in her twenties or thirties in good health. The CDR3 loop reads CASSDRPGLAASYNEQFF. In DNA, the CDR3 is TGTGCCAGCAGTGATCGTCCGGGACTAGCAGCCTCCTACAATGAGCAGTTCTTC.